Following are 26 T cell receptor beta chains from one sample sequenced in a study of shared clonotypes between healthy human individuals (dated by TCRdb to about 2020). Library method: the immunoSEQ multiplex PCR assay. Held by TCRdb, this immuneACCESS table contains in-frame sequences only and omits some clones. Under half of the omission traces to an unresolved V gene where checked; the cause of the rest is unknown. The table for this sample lists over a million clones; 98% of them were counted only once. The ten top clones hold 0.45% of the sample. Specimen: naive CD4+ T cells sorted from blood. This specimen's cell subset or site label, per the study, means: CD45RA+ positively selected. Source of these receptors: a man aged 25-45 years in good health.

In the case of this clone: This sample also contains other DNA sequences that code for the same CDR3. This rearrangement joins TRBV2 to TRBJ2-7, with D unresolved. The CDR3 extends over 12 amino acids. The ends were cut back, 3 bases at V and 1 base at J, with 4 bases in the middle. Germline CDR1 and CDR2: SNHLY and FYNNEI. The CDR3 reads CASSESSYEQYF. The CDR3 DNA reads as TGTGCCAGCAGTGAGTCTTCCTACGAGCAGTACTTC. Full variable domain (rest looked up from reference TRBV2 and TRBJ2-7): EPEVTQTPSHQVTQMGQEVILRCVPISNHLYFYWYRQILGQKVEFLVSFYNNEISEKSEIFDDQFSVERPDGSNFTLKIRSTKLEDSAMYFCASSESSYEQYFGPGTRLTVT.

This sequence joins TRBV5-4 and TRBJ2-5; 10 bases are a match to TRBD2. Germline values: CDR1 SGHNT, CDR2 YYREEE (reference sequence). The CDR3 has 16 amino acids. The V and J ends lost 3 bases and 3 bases, in that order; junction bases with no gene match: 8. CDR3 loop: CASSSFLAGDEETQYF. The CDR3, as DNA: TGTGCCAGCAGCTCCTTCCTAGCGGGAGATGAAGAGACCCAGTACTTC. The whole variable domain, remainder taken from reference TRBV5-4 and TRBJ2-5, is ETGVTQSPTHLIKTRGQQVTLRCSSQSGHNTVSWYQQALGQGPQFIFQYYREEENGRGNFPPRFSGLQFPNYSSELNVNALELDDSALYLCASSSFLAGDEETQYFGPGTRLLVL.

The chain carries TRBV27 and TRBJ2-1; 7 bases map to TRBD1. V shed 1 base and J 7 bases; nucleotides not matched to a gene: 13. Germline CDR1 and CDR2: MNHEY and SMNVEV (reference sequence). The CDR3 totals 17 residues. In DNA, the CDR3 is TGTGCCAGCAGTTTATACGCCACCGGGACAGCCGTGAATGAGCAGTTCTTC. Amino acids: CASSLYATGTAVNEQFF.

V and J are TRBV18 and TRBJ2-7; D is unclear. Trimming cost V 2 bases and J 3 bases, with 26 bases left between them. Germline CDR1 is KGHSH and CDR2 is LQKENI. The CDR3 covers 19 residues. CDR3 coding DNA: TGTGCCAGCTCACCATTCTGGGGAATAGGCCCACGTAGCAGCTACGAGCAGTACTTC. It yields the protein CASSPFWGIGPRSSYEQYF.

This clone was counted a single time. This chain connects TRBV11-2 to TRBJ2-7, with 9 bases aligning to TRBD1. The CDR3 contains 18 residues. CDR1 SGHAT and CDR2 FQNNGV come from the germline V gene. Germline trimming cut 3 bases from V and 1 base from J; bases unmatched to any gene: 13. The CDR3 sequence is CASSFYPLGGQGSYEQYF. The CDR3, as DNA: TGTGCCAGCAGCTTTTACCCCCTAGGGGGACAGGGATCCTACGAGCAGTACTTC.

This chain connects TRBV7-9 to TRBJ2-4, with 9 bases identical to TRBD2. CDR3 size: 14 residues. CDR1 is SEHNR, CDR2 FQNEAQ, per germline (reference sequence). V trimming: 3 bases; J trimming: 3 bases; junction bases outside the gene matches: 0. This chain's CDR3 is CASSFSGSKNIQYF. The CDR3 DNA is TGTGCCAGCAGCTTTAGCGGGAGCAAAAACATTCAGTACTTC. Variable domain in full (rest from reference TRBV7-9 and TRBJ2-4): DTGVSQNPRHKITKRGQNVTFRCDPISEHNRLYWYRQTLGQGPEFLTYFQNEAQLEKSRLLSDRFSAERPKGSFSTLEIQRTEQGDSAMYLCASSFSGSKNIQYFGAGTRLSVL.

CDR3 amino acids: CASREYSNQPQHF. The CDR3 nucleotides read TGTGCCAGCAGGGAGTATAGCAATCAGCCCCAGCATTTT. V gene TRBV28 combines with J gene TRBJ1-5; D is uncertain. The CDR3 runs to 13 residues. The V and J ends lost 6 bases and 0 bases respectively, with 6 bases between them. CDR1 and CDR2 (germline): MDHEN, SYDVKM.

The J gene is TRBJ2-7, the V gene TRBV5-1; D is unclear. Germline CDR1 reads SGHRS; CDR2 reads YFSETQ. The germline V and J ends were trimmed by 0 bases and 3 bases, with 10 bases remaining between them. The length of the CDR3 is 14 residues. CDR3 loop: CASSLVVNSYEQYF. CDR3 DNA: TGCGCCAGCAGCTTGGTGGTCAATAGCTACGAGCAGTACTTC.

CDR3 in DNA: TGTGCCAGCAGCTTAGTTCACCGGGACAGGGGTTTCGAGACCCAGTACTTC. This gives the protein CASSLVHRDRGFETQYF. This rearrangement joins TRBV7-6 to TRBJ2-5; 10 bases map to TRBD1. V was clipped by 1 base and J by 5 bases; unmatched bases: 10. The CDR3 covers 17 residues. Germline CDR1 is SGHVS and CDR2 is FNYEAQ.

The rearrangement uses TRBV5-8 and TRBJ2-7; perhaps TRBD1 as D (5 bases). CDR1 is SGHTS, CDR2 YDEGEE, per germline. The CDR3 runs 14 residues. Trimming shortened V by 0 bases and J by 4 bases, and 11 bases separated the two germline ends. The CDR3 DNA reads as TGTGCCAGCAGCTTGGCCCAGGGTGGATACGAGCAGTACTTC. It codes for CASSLAQGGYEQYF.

V usage is TRBV19 and J usage is TRBJ2-7; TRBD1 agrees at 8 bases. CDR1 is LNHDA and CDR2 is SQIVND in the germline V gene (reference sequence). This CDR3 is built from 17 residues. V gave up 8 bases and J gave up 3 bases; unmatched junction bases: 18. DNA of the CDR3: TGTGCCAGTGCGGGACAGGACCCGACCCACGGGTACTACGAGCAGTACTTC. It specifies CASAGQDPTHGYYEQYF.

The chain employs TRBV27 and TRBJ1-5, with D unclear. CDR3 length: 14 residues. V lost 4 bases and J 1 base, leaving 8 bases between the germline ends. The germline V gene has CDR1 MNHEY and CDR2 SMNVEV (reference sequence). The CDR3 loop is CASSWTGSNQPQHF. The CDR3, as DNA: TGTGCCAGCAGTTGGACGGGGAGCAATCAGCCCCAGCATTTT.

With regard to this clone: The identical CDR3 is also encoded by other nucleotide sequences in the sample. The V call is TRBV13, the J call TRBJ2-6; D gene ambiguous. CDR1 is PRHDT and CDR2 is FYEKMQ in the germline V gene (reference sequence). This CDR3 region has 13 residues. The V end was cut by 2 bases, the J end by 1 base, with 0 bases between. CDR3 in DNA: TGTGCCAGCAGCTTATCTGGGGCCAACGTCCTGACTTTC. Encoded protein: CASSLSGANVLTF.

The chain recombines TRBV2 with TRBJ1-3, with TRBD1 matching over 7 bases. Germline trimming cut 5 bases from V and 8 bases from J; bases unmatched to any gene: 9. Germline V gene sequence: CDR1 SNHLY, CDR2 FYNNEI. The CDR3 loop spans 14 amino acids. DNA for the CDR3: TGTGCCAGCAGTCGTACTAACAGGGGTGACACCATATATTTT. This sequence encodes CASSRTNRGDTIYF.

CDR3 sequence (DNA): TGTGCCAGCAGCTTAGATCCTCGGTCTGGAGGGGAGCTGTTTTTT. Translated, it gives CASSLDPRSGGELFF. The genes are TRBV11-3 and TRBJ2-2; no clear D. This CDR3 contains 15 residues. V was trimmed by 0 bases and J by 8 bases, leaving 13 bases between them. The germline CDR1 and CDR2 sequences are SGHNT and YENEEA.

This clone has just one count. This chain links TRBV2 with TRBJ1-1; no firm D call. The CDR3 covers 14 residues. Germline V gene sequence: CDR1 SNHLY, CDR2 FYNNEI. V lost 8 bases, J lost 5 bases, and 18 bases lay in between. As DNA, the CDR3 is TGTGCCAGCTGCATGTCCTGGCTGCGGACTGAAGCTTTCTTT. Encoded protein: CASCMSWLRTEAFF.

The genes are TRBV4-2 and TRBJ2-7; perhaps TRBD1 as D (5 bases). Germline assignment: CDR1 LGHNA and CDR2 YNFKEQ. Trimming shortened V by 4 bases and J by 3 bases, and 22 bases separated the two germline ends. The CDR3 runs to 17 residues. The CDR3 spells CASSPRPDSPVFYEQYF. DNA of the CDR3: TGTGCCAGCAGCCCCCGCCCCGACAGCCCCGTCTTCTACGAGCAGTACTTC.

The J gene is TRBJ2-7, the V gene TRBV5-4; D is perhaps TRBD1 (6 bases). Germline V gene data show CDR1 as SGHNT and CDR2 as YYREEE (reference sequence). This CDR3 comprises 14 residues. V lost 4 bases and J lost 1, with 12 bases in between. CDR3 coding DNA: TGTGCCAGCAGCATGACAGGCGGGTCCTACGAGCAGTACTTC. It specifies CASSMTGGSYEQYF.

This clone was observed once. The V and J genes are TRBV28 and TRBJ2-1; D not resolved. There are 14 residues in the CDR3. V gave up 3 bases and J gave up 7 bases, with 13 bases separating them. CDR1 MDHEN and CDR2 SYDVKM come from the germline V gene. Here the CDR3 reads CASSLRNFRNEQFF. The CDR3, as DNA: TGTGCCAGCAGTTTGCGTAATTTTAGGAATGAGCAGTTCTTC.

The chain employs TRBV4-1 and TRBJ2-3; D may be TRBD1 or TRBD2 (5 bases each). Germline CDR1 MGHRA, CDR2 YSYEKL. The CDR3 has 16 residues. The V end was cut by 1 base, the J end by 2 bases, with 13 bases between. DNA for the CDR3: TGCGCCAGCAGCCAAGTTTCGGGGCTCGACACAGATACGCAGTATTTT. Residues: CASSQVSGLDTDTQYF.

This chain links TRBV6-1 with TRBJ2-1; D is possibly TRBD2 (5 bases). Germline V lookup: CDR1 MNHNS, CDR2 SASEGT. V was shortened by 0 bases and J by 2 bases, with 8 bases between the two germline ends. This CDR3 is 15 amino acids long. CDR3: CASSEATRAYNEQFF. The CDR3, as DNA: TGTGCCAGCAGTGAAGCGACGCGGGCCTACAATGAGCAGTTCTTC.

J is TRBJ2-1 and V is TRBV15; D unresolved. The V and J ends lost 0 bases and 8 bases respectively, with 8 bases between them. This CDR3 is 13 amino acids long. The V gene's germline CDR1 is LNHNV and CDR2 YYDKDF (reference sequence). The CDR3 DNA is TGTGCCACCAGCAGAGATCAGGCTGATGAGCAGTTCTTC. The encoded protein is CATSRDQADEQFF.

The V gene is TRBV7-9, the J gene TRBJ2-2; 7 nucleotides match TRBD1. The CDR3 covers 13 residues. J was trimmed by 7 bases and V by 5 bases; bases with no gene match: 4. Germline lookup yields CDR1 SEHNR and CDR2 FQNEAQ (reference sequence). The CDR3, as DNA: TGTGCCAGCAGCGGGGACAGTCTCGGGGAGCTGTTTTTT. It encodes CASSGDSLGELFF.

In the case of this clone: Other DNA sequences in the sample encode the same CDR3. This chain uses TRBV28 with TRBJ2-2, with D uncertain. The germline V and J ends were trimmed by 1 base and 7 bases, with 4 bases remaining between them. The germline gives CDR1 MDHEN, CDR2 SYDVKM. The CDR3 has 12 residues. The CDR3 sequence is CASSLFGGELFF. The CDR3 DNA is TGTGCCAGCAGTTTATTCGGCGGGGAGCTGTTTTTT.

V is TRBV9 and J is TRBJ1-1; 7 bases align to TRBD1. V lost 0 bases and J lost 3; bases outside the gene matches: 8. Germline-derived CDR1 and CDR2 are SGDLS and YYNGEE. This CDR3 contains 16 residues. CDR3 coding DNA: TGTGCCAGCAGCGTAGGGGCGGGGACAGCGGACACTGAAGCTTTCTTT. It is translated as CASSVGAGTADTEAFF.

This chain uses TRBV7-9 with TRBJ2-5; 8 bases are a match to TRBD1. V lost 4 bases to trimming and J lost 5 bases; unmatched junction nucleotides: 6. Looked up from germline, CDR1 is SEHNR and CDR2 is FQNEAQ (reference sequence). CDR3 length: 14 residues. The CDR3 DNA reads TGTGCCAGCAGCTCGACAGGGGCTGGGGAGACCCAGTACTTC. Its translation is CASSSTGAGETQYF.